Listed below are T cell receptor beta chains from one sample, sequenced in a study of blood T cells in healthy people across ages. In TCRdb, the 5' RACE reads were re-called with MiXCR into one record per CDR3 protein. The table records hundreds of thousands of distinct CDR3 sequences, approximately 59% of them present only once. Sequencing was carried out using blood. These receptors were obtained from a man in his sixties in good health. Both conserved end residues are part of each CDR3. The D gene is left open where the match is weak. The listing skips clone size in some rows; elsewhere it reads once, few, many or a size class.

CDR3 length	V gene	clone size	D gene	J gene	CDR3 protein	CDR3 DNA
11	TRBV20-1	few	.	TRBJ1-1	CSAREAHRAFF	TGCAGTGCTAGAGAGGCGCATCGAGCTTTCTTT
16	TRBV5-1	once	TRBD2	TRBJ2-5	CASSSRFRLAGGTQYF	TGCGCCAGCAGCTCCCGCTTCCGACTAGCGGGGGGGACCCAGTACTTC
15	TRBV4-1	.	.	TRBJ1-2	CASSQGEVLNYGYTF	TGCGCCAGCAGCCAAGGAGAGGTTCTTAACTATGGCTACACCTTC
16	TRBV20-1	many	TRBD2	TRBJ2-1	CSARIPGGGGYNEQFF	TGCAGTGCTAGAATCCCAGGTGGGGGGGGCTACAATGAGCAGTTCTTC
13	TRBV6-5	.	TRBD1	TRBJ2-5	CASRDRALRTQYF	TGTGCCAGTAGGGACAGGGCTTTAAGGACCCAGTACTTC
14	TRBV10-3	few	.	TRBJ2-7	CAISESSPTYEQYF	TGTGCCATCAGTGAGTCCTCACCCACCTACGAGCAGTACTTC
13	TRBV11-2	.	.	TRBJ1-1	CASSPYADTEAFF	TGTGCCAGCAGCCCCTATGCGGACACTGAAGCTTTCTTT
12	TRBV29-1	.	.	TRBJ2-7	CSVPRTRYEQYF	TGCAGCGTTCCTCGGACCAGATACGAGCAGTACTTC
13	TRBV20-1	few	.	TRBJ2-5	CSPVGENQETQYF	TGCAGCCCTGTGGGGGAGAACCAAGAGACCCAGTACTTC
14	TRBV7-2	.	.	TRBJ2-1	CASSPQARVHEQFF	TGTGCCAGCAGCCCCCAAGCACGGGTACATGAGCAGTTCTTC
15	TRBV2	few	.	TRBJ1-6	CASSERAAENSPLHF	TGTGCCAGCAGTGAGAGGGCAGCCGAGAATTCACCCCTCCACTTT
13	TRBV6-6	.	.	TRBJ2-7	CASRSTGNYEQYF	TGTGCCAGCAGATCAACAGGGAACTACGAGCAGTACTTC
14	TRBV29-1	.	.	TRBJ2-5	CSVRNHGGGETQYF	TGCAGCGTTCGGAACCACGGGGGCGGGGAGACCCAGTACTTC
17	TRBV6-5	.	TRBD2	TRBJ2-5	CASSYRVGRGDQETQYF	TGTGCCAGCAGTTACCGGGTTGGGCGGGGGGACCAAGAGACCCAGTACTTC
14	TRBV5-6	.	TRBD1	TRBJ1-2	CASRSQGIRFGYTF	TGTGCCAGCAGATCACAGGGGATAAGGTTTGGCTACACCTTC
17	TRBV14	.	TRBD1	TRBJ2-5	CASSQEGTGRGQETQYF	TGTGCCAGCAGCCAAGAGGGGACAGGGAGAGGCCAAGAGACCCAGTACTTC
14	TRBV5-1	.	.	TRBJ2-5	CASSPLPGTETQYF	TGCGCCAGCAGCCCCCTTCCGGGGACGGAGACCCAGTACTTC
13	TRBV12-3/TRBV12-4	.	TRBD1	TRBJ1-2	CASSEQGLYGYTF	TGTGCCAGCAGCGAACAGGGGTTATATGGCTACACCTTC
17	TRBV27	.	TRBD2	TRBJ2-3	CASRRLAGYQSTDTQYF	TGTGCCAGCAGACGACTAGCGGGGTACCAGAGCACAGATACGCAGTATTTT
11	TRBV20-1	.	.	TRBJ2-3	CSASATETQYF	TGCAGTGCTTCCGCCACAGAGACGCAGTATTTT
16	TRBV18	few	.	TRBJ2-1	CASSPPNSGSYNEQFF	TGTGCCAGCTCACCACCGAACAGTGGCTCCTACAATGAGCAGTTCTTC
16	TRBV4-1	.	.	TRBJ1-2	CASSQDRQILRYGYTF	TGCGCCAGCAGCCAAGATAGGCAGATCCTACGATATGGCTACACCTTC
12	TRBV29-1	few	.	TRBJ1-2	CSVHRAGYGYTF	TGCAGCGTGCACAGGGCTGGGTATGGCTACACCTTC
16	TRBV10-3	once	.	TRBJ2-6	CAISDGQLAGANVLTF	TGTGCCATCAGTGACGGGCAGCTCGCGGGGGCCAACGTCCTGACTTTC
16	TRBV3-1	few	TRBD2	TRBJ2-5	CASSFLRGGPQETQYF	TGTGCCAGCAGCTTTCTCCGCGGGGGGCCCCAAGAGACCCAGTACTTC
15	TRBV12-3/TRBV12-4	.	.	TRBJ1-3	CASTRTPTGGNTIYF	TGTGCCAGCACTCGGACCCCGACGGGGGGAAACACCATATATTTT
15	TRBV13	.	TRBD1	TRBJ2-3	CASSLRTGGLDTQYF	TGTGCCAGCAGCCTTCGGACAGGGGGCTTAGATACGCAGTATTTT
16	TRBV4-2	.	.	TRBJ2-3	CASSQERASGTGTQYF	TGTGCCAGCAGCCAAGAAAGAGCGAGTGGTACAGGTACGCAGTATTTT
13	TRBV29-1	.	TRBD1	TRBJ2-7	CSIRTGVIDEQYF	TGCAGCATCCGGACAGGGGTCATCGACGAGCAGTACTTC
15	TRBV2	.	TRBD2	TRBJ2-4	CASNGLGTSQNIQYF	TGTGCCAGCAACGGGCTGGGGACTAGCCAAAACATTCAGTACTTC
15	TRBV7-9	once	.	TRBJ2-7	CASSYSGLAQYEQYF	TGTGCCAGCAGCTATTCAGGGCTAGCACAGTACGAGCAGTACTTC
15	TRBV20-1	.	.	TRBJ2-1	CSARVEPKVYNEQFF	TGCAGTGCTAGAGTAGAGCCGAAGGTCTACAATGAGCAGTTCTTC
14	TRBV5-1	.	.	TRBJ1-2	CASSSGTREDGYTF	TGCGCCAGCAGCTCAGGGACTCGAGAGGATGGCTACACCTTC
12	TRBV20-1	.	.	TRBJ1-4	CSAKNLNEKLFF	TGCAGTGCCAAGAACCTAAATGAAAAACTGTTTTTT
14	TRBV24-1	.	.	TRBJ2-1	CATSDLSQGNEQFF	TGTGCCACCAGTGATTTGAGTCAGGGTAATGAGCAGTTCTTC
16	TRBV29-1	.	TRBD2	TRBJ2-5	CSVEGALAGGLETQYF	TGCAGCGTTGAAGGAGCCCTAGCGGGGGGGCTGGAGACCCAGTACTTC
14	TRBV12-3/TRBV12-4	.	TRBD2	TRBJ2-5	CASSPRGGGETQYF	TGTGCCAGCAGCCCTCGCGGGGGAGGGGAGACCCAGTACTTC
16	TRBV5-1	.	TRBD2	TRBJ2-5	CASSLGVAGAGETQYF	TGCGCCAGCAGCTTGGGTGTAGCGGGGGCCGGAGAGACCCAGTACTTC
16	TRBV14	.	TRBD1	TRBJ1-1	CARPPGRGTRNTEAFF	TGTGCCAGGCCTCCGGGCAGGGGGACTCGGAACACTGAAGCTTTCTTT